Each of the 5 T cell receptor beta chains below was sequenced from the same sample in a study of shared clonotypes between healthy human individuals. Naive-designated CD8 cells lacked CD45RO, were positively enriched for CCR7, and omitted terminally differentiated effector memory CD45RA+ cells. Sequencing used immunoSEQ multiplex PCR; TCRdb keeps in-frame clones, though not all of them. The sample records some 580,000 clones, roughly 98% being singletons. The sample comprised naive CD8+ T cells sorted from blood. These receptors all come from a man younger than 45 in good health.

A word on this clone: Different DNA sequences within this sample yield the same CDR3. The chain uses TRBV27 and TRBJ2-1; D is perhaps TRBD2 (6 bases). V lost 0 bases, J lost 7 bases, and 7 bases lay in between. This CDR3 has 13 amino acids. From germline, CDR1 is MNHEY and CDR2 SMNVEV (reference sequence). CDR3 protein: CASSLSGRNEQFF. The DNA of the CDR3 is TGTGCCAGCAGTTTATCAGGGAGGAATGAGCAGTTCTTC.

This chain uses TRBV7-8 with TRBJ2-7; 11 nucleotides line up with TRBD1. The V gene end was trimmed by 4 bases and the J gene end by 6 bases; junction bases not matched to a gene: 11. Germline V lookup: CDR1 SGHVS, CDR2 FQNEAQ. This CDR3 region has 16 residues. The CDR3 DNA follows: TGTGCCAGCAGCTACTACTATGGACAGGGGGCGAGCGAGCAGTACTTC. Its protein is CASSYYYGQGASEQYF.

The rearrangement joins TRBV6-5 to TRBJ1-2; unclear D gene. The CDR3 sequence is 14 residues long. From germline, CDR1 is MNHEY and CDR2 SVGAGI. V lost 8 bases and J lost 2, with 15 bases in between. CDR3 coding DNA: TGTGCCAGCGGTATTTTTTACGGGAACTATGGCTACACCTTC. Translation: CASGIFYGNYGYTF.

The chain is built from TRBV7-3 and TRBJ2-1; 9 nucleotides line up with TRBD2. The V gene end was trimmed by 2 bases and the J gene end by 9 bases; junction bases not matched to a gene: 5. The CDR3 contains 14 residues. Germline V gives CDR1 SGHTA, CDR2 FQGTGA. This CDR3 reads CASSLSLAGREQFF. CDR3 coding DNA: TGTGCCAGCAGCTTATCTCTAGCGGGACGTGAGCAGTTCTTC.

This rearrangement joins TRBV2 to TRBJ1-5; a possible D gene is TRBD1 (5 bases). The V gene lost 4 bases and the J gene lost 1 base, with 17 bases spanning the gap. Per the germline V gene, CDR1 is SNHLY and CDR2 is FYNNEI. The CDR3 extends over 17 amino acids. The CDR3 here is CASSGIGVEGSNQPQHF. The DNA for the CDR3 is TGTGCCAGCAGTGGAATTGGGGTAGAGGGGAGCAATCAGCCCCAGCATTTT. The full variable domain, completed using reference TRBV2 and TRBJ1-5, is EPEVTQTPSHQVTQMGQEVILRCVPISNHLYFYWYRQILGQKVEFLVSFYNNEISEKSEIFDDQFSVERPDGSNFTLKIRSTKLEDSAMYFCASSGIGVEGSNQPQHFGDGTRLSIL.